The 25 T cell receptor beta chains below all came from one sample that was sequenced in a study of blood T cell repertoires in COVID-19. Clones were sequenced by immunoSEQ multiplex PCR, and TCRdb holds only the in-frame ones, with some missing. This table holds 360,000 or so clones, about nine tenths found once. Sequencing was performed on PBMCs or T cells enriched from blood (not recorded which). The receptors stem from a woman aged 30 to 39 who had been exposed to COVID-19.

The chain has TRBV7-7 and TRBJ1-1; D call uncertain. CDR1 is SSHAT and CDR2 is FNYEAQ in the germline V gene (reference sequence). V lost 5 bases and J 2 bases, leaving 9 bases between the germline ends. The CDR3 runs 13 residues. The CDR3 is CASSQNRNTEAFF. The CDR3 nucleotides are TGTGCCAGCAGCCAAAACAGAAACACTGAAGCTTTCTTT. The full variable domain, with the rest looked up from reference TRBV7-7 and TRBJ1-1, is GAGVSQSPRYKVTKRGQDVTLRCDPISSHATLYWYQQALGQGPEFLTYFNYEAQPDKSGLPSDRFSAERPEGSISTLTIQRTEQRDSAMYRCASSQNRNTEAFFGQGTRLTVV.

This clone was counted once. This chain joins TRBV18 and TRBJ1-2, with 9 bases matching TRBD1. The CDR3 runs 15 residues. Germline V lookup: CDR1 KGHSH, CDR2 LQKENI. V lost 3 bases to trimming and J lost 3 bases; unmatched junction nucleotides: 5. CDR3 loop: CASSPGQGYDYGYTF. In DNA form, the CDR3 reads TGTGCCAGCTCACCCGGACAGGGGTACGACTATGGCTACACCTTC. Supplemented by reference TRBV18 and TRBJ1-2, the full variable domain reads NAGVMQNPRHLVRRRGQEARLRCSPMKGHSHVYWYRQLPEEGLKFMVYLQKENIIDESGMPKERFSAEFPKEGPSILRIQQVVRGDSAAYFCASSPGQGYDYGYTFGSGTRLTVV.

V usage is TRBV7-2 and J usage is TRBJ1-6; TRBD1 aligns across 7 bases. CDR1 and CDR2 (germline): SGHTA, FQGNSA. CDR3 length: 13 amino acids. The CDR3 spells CAEMDRSNSPLHF. The CDR3 bases are TGTGCAGAGATGGACAGGAGTAATTCACCCCTCCACTTT.

In nucleotides, the CDR3 is TGTGCCAGCAGTCCCGGACTAGTCCGGAGGGAGACCCAGTACTTC. Protein: CASSPGLVRRETQYF. The chain employs TRBV28 and TRBJ2-5, with 7 positions matching TRBD2. V shed 5 bases, J shed 5 bases, and the junction held 11 bases outside the gene matches. The length of the CDR3 is 15 residues. Germline V gene lookup returns CDR1 MDHEN and CDR2 SYDVKM.

V gene TRBV19 combines with J gene TRBJ2-7; no definite D call. V shed 5 bases and J shed 5 bases, with 19 bases lying between them. CDR1 is LNHDA and CDR2 is SQIVND in the germline V gene (reference sequence). The CDR3 is made up of 15 amino acids. The CDR3 region is CASSLIASRHDEQYF. DNA of the CDR3: TGTGCCAGTAGTCTGATAGCCTCCCGCCACGACGAGCAGTACTTC.

The chain uses TRBV5-1 and TRBJ2-7, with D maybe TRBD1 (5 bases). Germline V gene data show CDR1 as SGHRS and CDR2 as YFSETQ. Trimming took off 1 base at V and 2 bases at J, with 13 bases between the two ends. The CDR3 has 15 amino acids. The CDR3 is CASSLYPGSPYEQYF. CDR3 sequence (DNA): TGCGCCAGCAGCTTGTATCCAGGGTCCCCCTACGAGCAGTACTTC. Variable domain in full (rest from reference TRBV5-1 and TRBJ2-7): KAGVTQTPRYLIKTRGQQVTLSCSPISGHRSVSWYQQTPGQGLQFLFEYFSETQRNKGNFPGRFSGRQFSNSRSEMNVSTLELGDSALYLCASSLYPGSPYEQYFGPGTRLTVT.

This rearrangement joins TRBV10-3 to TRBJ2-7, with D possibly being TRBD1 (6 bases). CDR1 is ENHRY and CDR2 is SYGVKD in the germline V gene. This CDR3 spans 17 amino acids. Trimming took off 6 bases at V and 12 bases at J, with 33 bases between the two ends. In DNA form, the CDR3 reads TGTGCCATCAGCTCCGGTGTTAACAGGGCGATTCAGTCCCCGGGGTACTTC. It translates to CAISSGVNRAIQSPGYF.

The CDR3 DNA reads TGTGCCACCTACCAAGGACAGGGTGTGTTTGAGCAGTACTTC. It is translated as CATYQGQGVFEQYF. The rearrangement joins TRBV2 to TRBJ2-7; 8 nucleotides match TRBD1. Germline CDR1 and CDR2: SNHLY and FYNNEI. The CDR3 is 14 amino acids. J lost 7 bases, V lost 10 bases, and 15 bases had no gene match.

The V and J genes are TRBV5-1 and TRBJ1-1, with TRBD1 matching over 7 bases. This CDR3 has 14 residues. V trimming: 0 bases; J trimming: 1 base; junction bases outside the gene matches: 0. Germline V gene data show CDR1 as SGHRS and CDR2 as YFSETQ. CDR3 coding DNA: TGCGCCAGCAGCTTGGGGGACAGGAACACTGAAGCTTTCTTT. Translating it yields CASSLGDRNTEAFF.

The chain employs TRBV5-1 and TRBJ2-1; weak D call: TRBD2 (6 bases). Trimming took off 0 bases at V and 3 bases at J, with 16 bases between the two ends. The CDR3 consists of 17 residues. Germline loops: CDR1 SGHRS, CDR2 YFSETQ. CDR3 region: CASSLASLAAGYNEQFF. In DNA form, the CDR3 reads TGCGCCAGCAGCTTGGCCTCACTAGCTGCGGGCTACAATGAGCAGTTCTTC.

This chain connects TRBV11-3 to TRBJ1-2, with D uncertain. The V and J ends lost 5 bases and 8 bases respectively, with 18 bases between them. CDR3 size: 14 residues. The V gene's germline CDR1 is SGHNT and CDR2 YENEEA. The CDR3 protein is CASSRGPAPGGYTF. The CDR3 nucleotides are TGTGCCAGCAGCCGTGGGCCGGCCCCTGGGGGCTACACCTTC.

V usage is TRBV28 and J usage is TRBJ2-7; 7 bases align to TRBD2. Unmatched junction bases numbered 11, after V lost 2 bases and J lost 7 bases. This CDR3 has 15 residues. Germline assignment: CDR1 MDHEN and CDR2 SYDVKM. CDR3 sequence (DNA): TGTGCCAGCAGTTTAGGTGCCAGCGGGAAGAGTGAGCAGTACTTC. It encodes CASSLGASGKSEQYF.

The chain has TRBV11-2 and TRBJ2-5; TRBD2 matches at 7 bases. V lost 6 bases and J lost 0; bases outside the gene matches: 13. Germline V gene lookup returns CDR1 SGHAT and CDR2 FQNNGV. The CDR3 contains 17 residues. The chain's CDR3 is CASRSLAASGYQETQYF. As DNA, the CDR3 is TGTGCCAGCAGATCCCTCGCGGCTAGCGGTTACCAAGAGACCCAGTACTTC.

The CDR3 here is CASSSAGQGFNQPQHF. CDR3 in DNA: TGTGCCAGTAGCTCCGCTGGACAGGGATTTAATCAGCCCCAGCATTTT. The chain employs TRBV19 and TRBJ1-5, with 8 nucleotides matching TRBD1. From germline, CDR1 is LNHDA and CDR2 SQIVND (reference sequence). The ends lost 6 bases at V and 4 bases at J; junction bases unmatched: 11. There are 16 residues in the CDR3.

V gene TRBV5-1 combines with J gene TRBJ1-1; 7 positions agree with TRBD1. V lost 2 bases, J lost 0 bases, and 1 base stayed unmatched. This CDR3 spans 14 amino acids. Germline V gene data show CDR1 as SGHRS and CDR2 as YFSETQ. The CDR3 DNA reads as TGCGCCAGCAGCTTCGGGACAGTGAACACTGAAGCTTTCTTT. Its protein product is CASSFGTVNTEAFF.

This chain joins TRBV9 and TRBJ2-7; 7 bases align to TRBD1. The junction had 7 bases not matched to a gene; V was cut back by 0 bases and J by 4 bases. Germline lookup yields CDR1 SGDLS and CDR2 YYNGEE. The CDR3 runs 15 residues. CDR3 region: CASSVDGTAFYEQYF. In DNA, the CDR3 is TGTGCCAGCAGCGTAGATGGGACAGCCTTTTACGAGCAGTACTTC.

This clone was found a few times. The V call is TRBV5-1, the J call TRBJ1-1, with D uncertain. Trimming removed 0 bases at V and 8 bases at J, with 11 bases between. Germline loops: CDR1 SGHRS, CDR2 YFSETQ. The CDR3 covers 13 residues. CDR3: CASSLVEGREAFF. DNA of the CDR3: TGCGCCAGCAGCTTGGTGGAGGGTAGAGAAGCTTTCTTT.

This chain links TRBV6-1 with TRBJ2-2; unclear D gene. Germline V lookup: CDR1 MNHNS, CDR2 SASEGT. V shed 0 bases and J shed 4 bases, with 6 bases lying between them. The CDR3 length is 14 residues. DNA of the CDR3: TGTGCCAGCAGTGAAGCGCCGGGCACCGGGGAGCTGTTTTTT. Translated: CASSEAPGTGELFF.

Notes on this clone: One end of the junction is discordant with germline, which a read error may explain. The chain has TRBV11-1 and TRBJ2-7; TRBD2 matches at 9 bases. Germline lookup yields CDR1 SGHAT and CDR2 FQDESV (reference sequence). This CDR3 region has 13 residues. CDR3 region: CASSLGTSYGQYF. Written as DNA, the CDR3 is TGTGCCAGCAGCTTGGGGACTAGCTACGGGCAGTACTTC.

This sequence joins TRBV5-1 and TRBJ1-4; 8 nucleotides match TRBD1. The V and J ends lost 0 bases and 3 bases, in that order; junction bases with no gene match: 4. CDR1 and CDR2 from the germline V gene are SGHRS and YFSETQ. This CDR3 spans 16 amino acids. The CDR3 region is CASSLGQGAANEKLFF. CDR3 nucleotide sequence: TGCGCCAGCAGCTTGGGGCAGGGGGCGGCTAATGAAAAACTGTTTTTT.

V and J are TRBV11-3 and TRBJ1-1; 8 nucleotides agree with TRBD1. The CDR3 totals 14 residues. The germline V gene encodes CDR1 SGHNT and CDR2 YENEEA. J was trimmed by 1 base and V by 7 bases; bases with no gene match: 5. CDR3 in amino acids: CASTATGANTEAFF. The CDR3 region has the DNA TGTGCCAGCACCGCGACAGGGGCGAACACTGAAGCTTTCTTT.

The gene calls are TRBV6-5 and TRBJ1-1, with 8 bases matching TRBD1. The CDR3 is made up of 13 amino acids. The V gene end was trimmed by 11 bases and the J gene end by 6 bases; junction bases not matched to a gene: 11. Germline V gene sequence: CDR1 MNHEY, CDR2 SVGAGI. The CDR3, as DNA: TGTGCCTGCCGGGGCAGGGGGCTGGCTGAAGCTTTCTTT. Translating it yields CACRGRGLAEAFF.

The CDR3 reads CASSFPPLAGAPHTQYF. CDR3 sequence (DNA): TGTGCCAGCAGTTTCCCCCCCTTAGCGGGAGCGCCCCATACGCAGTATTTT. This chain connects TRBV28 to TRBJ2-3; the match to TRBD2 covers 9 bases. The length of the CDR3 is 17 residues. Germline CDR1 reads MDHEN; CDR2 reads SYDVKM. The V and J ends lost 3 bases and 7 bases, in that order; junction bases with no gene match: 14.

This rearrangement joins TRBV28 to TRBJ2-1; 8 nucleotides line up with TRBD2. V trimming: 5 bases; J trimming: 7 bases; junction bases outside the gene matches: 19. The CDR3 has 18 amino acids. Germline-derived CDR1 and CDR2 are MDHEN and SYDVKM. The CDR3 nucleotides read TGTGCCAGCAGTCCCTCCCCGGGGCCGGGAGGGAATCGGAATGAGCAGTTCTTC. It translates to CASSPSPGPGGNRNEQFF.

This clone was seen only once. The chain recombines TRBV27 with TRBJ2-3; 8 bases map to TRBD2. In germline, CDR1 is MNHEY, CDR2 SMNVEV (reference sequence). V gave up 3 bases and J gave up 4 bases; unmatched junction bases: 15. The CDR3 runs to 18 residues. DNA for the CDR3: TGTGCCAGCAGTTTCCTCCTAGCGGGCCCACCGGGGCCAGATACGCAGTATTTT. It codes for CASSFLLAGPPGPDTQYF.